The subject of this entry is one T cell receptor (beta chain). The source of the sample is a study of blood T cell repertoires in COVID-19. On the study more broadly: Acute-phase and convalescent COVID-19 samples originated in the United States, Italy and Spain. The analysed material was cDNA or gDNA that came from T cells, B-cell-depleted T cells, or PBMCs.

As handled by the study authors: Amplification of reference gene primers provided the estimated nucleated cell counts. Libraries were prepared by immunoSEQ multiplex PCR; TCRdb keeps only in-frame clonotypes and omits some of them. V and J calls and clone size are those listed in that table; D and trimming were worked out from the DNA. The data show about 130,000 clones, about 80% seen once. This CDR3 is 16 amino acids long. Trimming removed 2 bases from V and 4 bases from J; junction bases left unmatched: 7. From germline, CDR1 is SGHRS and CDR2 YFSETQ. This chain uses TRBV5-1 with TRBJ2-5, with 11 positions matching TRBD1. The TCR was taken from a human donor in a cohort sampled during active COVID-19. Material for sequencing was peripheral blood. Here the CDR3 reads CASSFLGQGAGETQYF. The CDR3 coding sequence is TGCGCCAGCAGCTTCCTAGGACAGGGGGCAGGAGAGACCCAGTACTTC.